This TCR beta chain was observed in a study of blood T cell repertoires in COVID-19 (dated by TCRdb to about 2020). For context, the study as a whole: The collaborator samples originated in the United States, Italy and Spain and spanned the acute and convalescent phases of COVID-19. The material from the prospective study consisted of cDNA or gDNA derived from T cells, B-cell-depleted T cells, or PBMCs. Subjects who had been exposed to COVID-19, were actively infected with it, or had recovered from it provided the deeply sampled blood TCRbeta repertoires that made up the dataset. The repertoires were released in a freely available public database meant as a resource for research on the immune response to SARS-CoV-2. Samples were obtained from the ongoing ImmuneRACE study (first 160 participants) and from 1,000 to 1,500 subjects provided by 6 global collaborators. A de-identified subject ID, COVID-19 status, age in years and sex were almost always included in the sample metadata. Where available, HLA class I and class II types were obtained from metadata supplied by the sample provider rather than from assay-based typing. General findings and caveats noted by the study authors: The quantity of clinical and demographic metadata differed by source and by participant and was supplied without curation.

TCRbeta CDR3 regions were amplified from genomic DNA by means of the immunoSEQ Assay, a bias-controlled multiplex PCR. Per the authors' processing: Nucleated cell counts per sample were estimated from amplification of reference gene primers within the assay. To quantify the absolute abundance of each unique TCRbeta CDR3 rearrangement, sequence reads were collapsed and filtered. For each sample, productive Simpson clonality was calculated as the square root of Simpson's diversity index across productive rearrangements. The table comes from immuneACCESS by way of TCRdb, which keeps in-frame sequences with V and J called. Part of the clones is missing from these tables; in studies checked, under half for an unresolved V gene and the rest for unknown reasons. Clone size and the V and J calls come from that table; the DNA yielded D and trimming. Across this sample there are under 30,000 clones, with about 88% seen only once. The ten biggest clones cover roughly 21% of the sample.

With regard to this clone: No antigen is known for it. Base quality data are lacking; no much larger clone is found one base away.

The germline V gene (reference sequence) yields WNHNN for CDR1 and SYGVQD for CDR2. The CDR3, from cysteine to phenylalanine, totals 13 residues. The CDR3 DNA has 39 bases and is translated from base 1. The V end loses 7 bases and the J end loses 0 bases, and a stretch of 9 bases separates them. Whole blood was collected in K2EDTA tubes by collaborating institutions according to the institutions' own protocols. For TCRbeta analysis, collaborators shipped samples in one of three forms: frozen whole blood, isolated PBMCs, or DNA extracted from either of those sample types. This sequence originates from a human donor in a cohort sampled during active COVID-19. The V gene is TRBV10-1 and the J gene is TRBJ1-1; the D gene is unclear. The sequencing sample was made of peripheral blood. At the DNA level, the sequence is TGCGCCAGCAAGGGAGCGCTGAACACTGAAGCTTTCTTT. It specifies CASKGALNTEAFF.